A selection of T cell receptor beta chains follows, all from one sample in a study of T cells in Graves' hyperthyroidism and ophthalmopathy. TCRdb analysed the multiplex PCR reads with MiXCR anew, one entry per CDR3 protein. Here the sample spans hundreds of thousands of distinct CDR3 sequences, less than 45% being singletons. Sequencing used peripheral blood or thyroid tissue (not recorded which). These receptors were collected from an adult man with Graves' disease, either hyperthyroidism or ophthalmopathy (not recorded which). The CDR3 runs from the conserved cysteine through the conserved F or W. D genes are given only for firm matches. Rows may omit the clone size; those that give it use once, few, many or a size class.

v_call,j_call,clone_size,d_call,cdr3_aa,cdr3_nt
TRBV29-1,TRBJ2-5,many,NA,CSVGSEETQYF,TGCAGCGTTGGGAGCGAAGAGACCCAGTACTTC
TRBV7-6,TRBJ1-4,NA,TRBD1,CASSSEQGGTNEKLFF,TGTGCCAGCAGCTCTGAACAGGGGGGAACAAATGAAAAACTGTTTTTT
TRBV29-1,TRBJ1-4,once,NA,CSVCSGEKLFF,TGCAGCGTGTGTAGCGGTGAAAAACTGTTTTTT
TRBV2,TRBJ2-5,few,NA,CASKEGGEETQYF,TGTGCCAGCAAGGAGGGGGGGGAAGAGACCCAGTACTTC
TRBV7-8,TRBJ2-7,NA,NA,CASSQITGVSSYEQYF,TGCGCCAGCAGCCAGATTACGGGGGTAAGCTCCTACGAGCAGTACTTC
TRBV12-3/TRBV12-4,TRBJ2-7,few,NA,CASSLSTTYEQYF,TGTGCCAGCAGTCTGTCAACCACCTACGAGCAGTACTTC
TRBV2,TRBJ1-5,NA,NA,CASTPRWGTSNQPQHF,TGTGCCAGCACCCCACGATGGGGAACTAGCAATCAGCCCCAGCATTTT
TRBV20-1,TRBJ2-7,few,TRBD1,CSASKPGGYEQYF,TGCAGTGCTAGTAAACCAGGGGGCTACGAGCAGTACTTC
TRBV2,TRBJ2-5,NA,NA,CASRIDRGKETQYF,TGTGCCAGCCGTATTGACAGAGGGAAAGAGACCCAGTACTTC
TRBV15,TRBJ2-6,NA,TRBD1,CATLTRTGSISAGANVLTF,TGTGCCACCCTAACCCGGACAGGGTCTATTTCTGCTGGGGCCAACGTCCTGACTTTC
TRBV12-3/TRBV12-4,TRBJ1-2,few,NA,CASSSDRSSPMYYGYTF,TGTGCCAGCAGTTCCGACAGGAGTTCACCTATGTACTATGGCTACACCTTC
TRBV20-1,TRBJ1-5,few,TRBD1,CSAIRTGSSNQPQHF,TGCAGTGCCATTAGGACAGGTAGTAGCAATCAGCCCCAGCATTTT
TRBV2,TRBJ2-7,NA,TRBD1,CASSYVTGTEQYF,TGTGCCAGCAGTTACGTGACAGGGACCGAGCAGTACTTC
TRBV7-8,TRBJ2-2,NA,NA,CASSFPPGELFF,TGTGCCAGCAGCTTTCCTCCCGGGGAGCTGTTTTTT
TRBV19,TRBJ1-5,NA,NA,CASSIVGNQPQHF,TGTGCCAGTAGTATTGTAGGGAATCAGCCCCAGCATTTT
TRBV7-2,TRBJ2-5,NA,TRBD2,CASSLHRGEETQYF,TGTGCCAGCAGCTTACACCGGGGGGAAGAGACCCAGTACTTC
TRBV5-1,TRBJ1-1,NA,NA,CASSLVGATSTEAFF,TGTGCCAGCAGCTTGGTGGGGGCGACGAGCACTGAAGCTTTCTTT
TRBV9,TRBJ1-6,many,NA,CASSVGEGGESPLHF,TGTGCCAGCAGCGTAGGAGAGGGTGGGGAGTCACCCCTCCACTTT
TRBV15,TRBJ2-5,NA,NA,CATSGHGGNQPQYF,TGTGCCACCAGCGGCCACGGGGGCAATCAGCCCCAGTATTTC
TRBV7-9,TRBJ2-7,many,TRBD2,CASSYSGSPEQYF,TGTGCCAGCAGTTACAGCGGGAGCCCCGAGCAGTACTTC
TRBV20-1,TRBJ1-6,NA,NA,CSAPPLTQGLSSYNSPLHF,TGCAGTGCTCCCCCGCTTACACAGGGACTGAGCTCCTATAATTCACCCCTCCACTTT
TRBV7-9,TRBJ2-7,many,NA,CASSFLTYPYEQYF,TGTGCCAGCAGCTTCCTGACATATCCGTACGAGCAGTACTTC
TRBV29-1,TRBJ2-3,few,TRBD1,CSVRGTGGRTDTQYF,TGCAGCGTGCGTGGGACAGGGGGACGCACAGATACGCAGTATTTT
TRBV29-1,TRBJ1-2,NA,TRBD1,CSVDRDRGHYGYTF,TGCAGCGTCGACCGGGACAGGGGGCACTATGGCTACACCTTC
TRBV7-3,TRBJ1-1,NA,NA,CASTVVGGTEAFF,TGTGCCAGCACCGTCGTAGGGGGCACTGAAGCTTTCTTT
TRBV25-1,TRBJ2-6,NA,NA,CARAGTGANVLTF,TGTGCCAGGGCGGGGACTGGGGCCAACGTCCTGACTTTC
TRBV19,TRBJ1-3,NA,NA,CASSIGGSELIGNTIYF,TGTGCCAGTAGTATCGGGGGGTCAGAACTTATCGGAAACACCATATATTTT
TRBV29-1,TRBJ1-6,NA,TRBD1,CSGWTGPSGSPLHF,TGCAGTGGCTGGACAGGGCCAAGTGGATCACCCCTCCACTTT
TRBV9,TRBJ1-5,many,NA,CASSAGRGNQPQHF,TGTGCCAGCAGCGCGGGACGAGGGAATCAGCCCCAGCATTTT
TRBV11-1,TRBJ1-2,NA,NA,CASSVDSGAFGYTF,TGTGCCAGCAGCGTTGATTCGGGGGCCTTTGGCTACACCTTC
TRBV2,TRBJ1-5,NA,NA,CASSSRGPGPQHF,TGTGCCAGCAGTTCTCGAGGACCGGGGCCCCAGCATTTT
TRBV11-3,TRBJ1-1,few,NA,CASSSWTVGNTEAFF,TGTGCCAGCAGCTCCTGGACAGTGGGGAACACTGAAGCTTTCTTT
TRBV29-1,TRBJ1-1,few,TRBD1,CSGTGDTEAFF,TGCAGCGGGACAGGGGACACTGAAGCTTTCTTT
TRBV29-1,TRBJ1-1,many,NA,CSVELDSGSAEAFF,TGCAGCGTTGAACTGGACAGTGGGTCTGCTGAAGCTTTCTTT
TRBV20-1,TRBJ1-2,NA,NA,CSASTRILGRVYTF,TGCAGTGCTAGCACTAGGATTCTGGGAAGGGTCTACACCTTC
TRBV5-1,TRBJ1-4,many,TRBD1,CASSLTGDEKLFF,TGCGCCAGCAGCTTGACAGGGGATGAAAAACTGTTTTTT
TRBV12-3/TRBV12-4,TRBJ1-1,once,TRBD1,CASRTGTGMGNTEAFF,TGTGCCAGCAGAACCGGGACAGGGATGGGGAACACTGAAGCTTTCTTT
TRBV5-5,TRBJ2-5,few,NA,CASSQDLSVQETQYF,TGTGCCAGCAGCCAAGATCTATCGGTCCAAGAGACCCAGTACTTC
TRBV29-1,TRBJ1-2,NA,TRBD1,CSVDGSTGESYGYTF,TGCAGCGTTGATGGCTCCACAGGGGAGTCCTATGGCTACACCTTC
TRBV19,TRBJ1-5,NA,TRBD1,CASRDRGQRSQPQHF,TGTGCCAGTAGGGACAGGGGGCAGAGGAGTCAGCCCCAGCATTTT
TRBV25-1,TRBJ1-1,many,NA,CASSANTEAFF,TGTGCCAGCAGTGCGAACACTGAAGCTTTCTTT
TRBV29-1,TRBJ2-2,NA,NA,CSGGSNTGELFF,TGCAGCGGAGGGTCGAACACCGGGGAGCTGTTTTTT
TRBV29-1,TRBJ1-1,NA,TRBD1,CSLDPGQDTEAFF,TGCAGCTTGGACCCGGGACAGGACACTGAAGCTTTCTTT
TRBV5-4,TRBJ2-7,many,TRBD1,CASTRTGGSYEQYF,TGTGCCAGCACCAGGACAGGGGGCTCCTACGAGCAGTACTTC
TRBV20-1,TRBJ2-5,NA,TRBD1,CSAPGDRGLETQYF,TGCAGTGCTCCGGGGGACAGGGGGCTGGAGACCCAGTACTTC
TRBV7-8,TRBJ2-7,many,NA,CASSPRRGYEQYF,TGTGCCAGCAGCCCCCGCCGGGGCTACGAGCAGTACTTC
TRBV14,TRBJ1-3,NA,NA,CASSQRSVSGNTIYF,TGTGCCAGCAGCCAGAGGAGTGTTTCTGGAAACACCATATATTTT
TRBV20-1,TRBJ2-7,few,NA,CSARDQGREQYF,TGCAGTGCTAGAGATCAGGGGAGAGAGCAGTACTTC
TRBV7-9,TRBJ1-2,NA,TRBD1,CASSFRDRRSGYTF,TGTGCCAGCAGCTTCCGGGACAGGCGAAGTGGCTACACCTTC
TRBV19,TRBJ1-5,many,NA,CASSKAGVGNQPQHF,TGTGCCAGTAGTAAGGCAGGGGTCGGCAATCAGCCCCAGCATTTT
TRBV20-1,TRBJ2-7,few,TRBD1,CSARPDRGYEQYF,TGCAGTGCTAGACCTGACAGGGGCTACGAGCAGTACTTC
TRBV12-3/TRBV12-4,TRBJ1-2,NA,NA,CASSLAGTNGYTF,TGTGCCAGCAGTTTGGCAGGTACGAATGGCTACACCTTC
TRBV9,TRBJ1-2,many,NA,CASSVQLTGEYGYTF,TGTGCCAGCAGCGTCCAACTGACAGGAGAATATGGCTACACCTTC
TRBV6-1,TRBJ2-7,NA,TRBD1,CASSVGQGLRYEQYF,TGTGCCAGCAGTGTCGGACAGGGTCTCCGCTACGAGCAGTACTTC
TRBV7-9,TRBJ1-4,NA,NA,CASSLGGVTNEKLFF,TGTGCCAGCAGCTTGGGGGGGGTAACTAATGAAAAACTGTTTTTT